The 2 T cell receptor beta chains below all came from one sample that was sequenced in a study of cytomegalovirus exposure and HLA in healthy donors. With 60 Vbeta and 13 Jbeta primers, the PCR was carried out. Method: immunoSEQ multiplex PCR; TCRdb's copy keeps in-frame clones and lacks some. The sample consists of approximately 85,000 clones, around 80% of them appearing once. Material: PBMCs. The receptors derive from a young man in good health and CMV-seronegative.

This rearrangement joins TRBV2 to TRBJ1-6, with D maybe TRBD1 (5 bases). The CDR3 length is 14 residues. CDR1 SNHLY and CDR2 FYNNEI come from the germline V gene. V lost 3 bases to trimming and J lost 7 bases, with 10 bases between them. The CDR3 here is CASSDGTPNSPLHF. The CDR3 region has the DNA TGTGCCAGCAGTGACGGGACTCCAAATTCACCCCTCCACTTT.

The chain carries TRBV29-1 and TRBJ2-7; D is perhaps TRBD2 (5 bases). The CDR3 spans 14 residues. Trimming stripped 1 base from V and 5 bases from J, with 15 bases between. CDR1 and CDR2 from the germline V gene are SQVTM and ANQGSEA. In nucleotides, the CDR3 is TGCAGCGTTGAAGGGCCGAATCCGAGGGACGAGCAGTACTTC. Protein product: CSVEGPNPRDEQYF.